Detailed here is one T cell receptor (beta chain). The sample is drawn from a study of cytomegalovirus exposure and HLA in healthy donors. Each of the donors was a healthy bone marrow donor. The PCR was carried out with 60 Vbeta primers and 13 Jbeta primers. Sequencing was performed with immunoSEQ multiplex PCR; in TCRdb, only in-frame clones are kept and a portion is missing. The table lists 150,000 to 200,000 clones, over 70% of them singletons. Trimming removed 4 bases from V and 1 base from J, with 19 bases in between. Per germline, CDR1 MNHNS and CDR2 SASEGT. The length of the CDR3 is 18 residues.

This clonotype was sampled from a male donor in good health and CMV-seronegative. The chain recombines TRBV6-1 with TRBJ2-2, with TRBD1 as a possible D gene (5 bases). The sequencing sample was made of PBMCs. DNA for the CDR3: TGTGCCAGCAGTGGTGGTGTCAGGGTGAGGAAGAACACCGGGGAGCTGTTTTTT. Protein: CASSGGVRVRKNTGELFF.